This T cell receptor beta chain emerged from a study of OX40 agonist ivuxolimab in advanced cancers. Across the study: Administration of intravenous ivuxolimab to patients occurred every 2 weeks at 0.01 to 10 mg/kg. The mean age was approximately 56 years, ranging from about 20 to 79, with around four fifths of participants male.

On this clone itself: Its target is unknown.

V was pared by 3 bases and J by 3 bases, with 6 bases between. The CDR3 is 12 amino acids. Germline V gene data show CDR1 as MNHNS and CDR2 as SASEGT. Study outcomes and limitations: At doses 0.1 to 3.0 mg/kg, CD4+ and CD8+ clones expanded.

Assay: immunoSEQ multiplex PCR; the TCRdb copy retains only in-frame clones and omits some. This repertoire shows roughly 70,000 clones, 65% to 90% found once; its top ten account for 0.75%. The sequence derives from an adult with an advanced solid tumor such as melanoma, head and neck, liver or kidney cancer. The chain couples TRBV6-1 to TRBJ2-7; D uncertain. Sequences were derived from CD4+ or CD8+ T cells sorted from blood, sampled in a trial of the OX40 agonist ivuxolimab. CDR3 protein: CASSERFYEQYF. The CDR3 region has the DNA TGTGCCAGCAGTGAGAGGTTCTACGAGCAGTACTTC.